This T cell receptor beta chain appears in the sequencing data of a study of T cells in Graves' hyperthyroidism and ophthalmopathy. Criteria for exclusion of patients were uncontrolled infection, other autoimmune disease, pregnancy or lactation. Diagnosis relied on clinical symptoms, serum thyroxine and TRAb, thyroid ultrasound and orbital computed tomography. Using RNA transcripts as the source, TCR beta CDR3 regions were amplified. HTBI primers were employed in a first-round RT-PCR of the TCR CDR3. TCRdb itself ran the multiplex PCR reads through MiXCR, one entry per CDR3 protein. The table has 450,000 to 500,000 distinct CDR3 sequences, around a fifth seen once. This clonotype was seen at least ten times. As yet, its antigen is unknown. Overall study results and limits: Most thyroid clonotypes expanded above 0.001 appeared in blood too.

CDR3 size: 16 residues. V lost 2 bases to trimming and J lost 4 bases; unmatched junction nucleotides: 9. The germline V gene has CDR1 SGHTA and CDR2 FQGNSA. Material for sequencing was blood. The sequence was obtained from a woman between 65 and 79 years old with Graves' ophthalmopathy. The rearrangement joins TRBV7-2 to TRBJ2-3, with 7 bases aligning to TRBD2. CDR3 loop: CASSLSRREWPDTQYF. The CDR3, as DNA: TGTGCCAGCAGCTTATCGCGGCGGGAGTGGCCAGATACGCAGTATTTT.